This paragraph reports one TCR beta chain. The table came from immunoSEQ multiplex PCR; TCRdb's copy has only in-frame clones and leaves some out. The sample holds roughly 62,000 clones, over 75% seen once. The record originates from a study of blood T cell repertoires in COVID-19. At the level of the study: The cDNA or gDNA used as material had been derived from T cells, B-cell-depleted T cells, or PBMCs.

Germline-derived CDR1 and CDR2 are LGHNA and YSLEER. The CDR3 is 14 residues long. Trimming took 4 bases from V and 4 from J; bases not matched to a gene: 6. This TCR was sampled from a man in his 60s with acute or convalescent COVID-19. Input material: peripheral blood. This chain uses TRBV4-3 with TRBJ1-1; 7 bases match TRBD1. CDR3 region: CASSLDRAATEAFF. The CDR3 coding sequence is TGCGCCAGCAGCCTCGACAGGGCGGCCACTGAAGCTTTCTTT.